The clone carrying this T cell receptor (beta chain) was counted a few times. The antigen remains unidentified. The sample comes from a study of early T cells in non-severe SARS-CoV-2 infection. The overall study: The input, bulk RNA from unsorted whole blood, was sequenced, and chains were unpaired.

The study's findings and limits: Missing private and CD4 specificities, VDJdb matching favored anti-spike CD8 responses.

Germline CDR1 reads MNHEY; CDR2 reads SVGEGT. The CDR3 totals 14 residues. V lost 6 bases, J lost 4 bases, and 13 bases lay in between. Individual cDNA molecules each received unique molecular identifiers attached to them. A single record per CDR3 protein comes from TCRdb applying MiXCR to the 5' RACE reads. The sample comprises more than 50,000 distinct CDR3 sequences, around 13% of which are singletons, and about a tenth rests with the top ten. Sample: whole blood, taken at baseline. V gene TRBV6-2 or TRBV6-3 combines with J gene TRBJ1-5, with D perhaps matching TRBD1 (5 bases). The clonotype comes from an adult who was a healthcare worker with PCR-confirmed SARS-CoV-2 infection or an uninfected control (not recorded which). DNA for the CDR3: TGTGCCAGCAGCTCCACAGGCCGTAATCAGCCCCAGCATTTT. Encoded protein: CASSSTGRNQPQHF.